One and the same sample provided the 10 T cell receptor beta chains below, sequenced in a study of breast tumors, draining lymph nodes, adjacent tissues. Samples came from axillary lymph nodes draining the breast cancer. One entry per CDR3 protein results from TCRdb running MiXCR on the multiplex PCR reads. In the table there are over 70,000 distinct CDR3 sequences, over 25% of which are singletons. What was sequenced was axillary lymph node tissue. The receptors here all came from a female donor with breast cancer. Some clones in this sample may be carry-over from other donors' samples.

With respect to this clonotype: A much larger clone sits a single nucleotide away, making a read error possible. CDR3 in amino acids: CAISSQGNNEKLFF. The CDR3 nucleotides read TGTGCCATCAGTTCTCAGGGAAATAATGAAAAACTGTTTTTT. The V and J genes are TRBV10-3 and TRBJ1-4; a weak D match, TRBD1 (5 bases). The V end was cut by 5 bases, the J end by 4 bases, with 11 bases between. Germline CDR1 is ENHRY and CDR2 is SYGVKD. The CDR3 has 14 amino acids.

A word on this clonotype: This may be a read error: a much more frequent sequence differs by one nucleotide. This rearrangement joins TRBV11-3 to TRBJ2-1; D is perhaps TRBD2 (6 bases). This CDR3 comprises 13 residues. Germline CDR1 reads SGHNT; CDR2 reads YENEEA. CDR3 amino acids: CASSPGLNNGQFF. The CDR3 region has the DNA TGTGCCAGCAGCCCGGGACTTAACAATGGGCAGTTCTTC. The whole variable domain, filled in from reference TRBV11-3 and TRBJ2-1, reads EAGVVQSPRYKIIEKKQPVAFWCNPISGHNTLYWYLQNLGQGPELLIRYENEEAVDDSQLPKDRFSAERLKGVDSTLKIQPAELGDSAVYLCASSPGLNNGQFFGPGTRLTVL.

This clonotype was seen ten or more times. The chain uses TRBV9 and TRBJ1-2; no clear D gene. Per the germline V gene, CDR1 is SGDLS and CDR2 is YYNGEE. The CDR3 sequence is 14 residues long. The ends were cut back, 0 bases at V and 1 base at J, with 7 bases in the middle. CDR3 sequence: CASSVDQNNYGYTF. In DNA form, the CDR3 reads TGTGCCAGCAGCGTAGATCAGAATAACTATGGCTACACCTTC.

As concerns this clonotype: Since a much larger clone is just one base distant, this may be a read error. V gene TRBV19 combines with J gene TRBJ1-4, with D possibly being TRBD1 (6 bases). Germline assignment: CDR1 LNHDA and CDR2 SQIVND (reference sequence). CDR3 size: 14 residues. The CDR3 DNA sequence: TGTGCCAGTAAAGAGGGGGGGACTAATGAAAAACCGTTTTTT. As protein: CASKEGGTNEKPFF.

A remark on this clonotype: A clone one base away is much larger, so this may be a read error. This chain links TRBV9 with TRBJ1-2; D is unresolved. The CDR3 sequence is 15 residues long. The germline V gene has CDR1 SGDLS and CDR2 YYNGEE. CDR3 region: CASSVGAGGPYGSTF. CDR3 DNA sequence: TGTGCCAGCAGCGTAGGGGCAGGCGGTCCCTATGGCTCCACCTTC.

This clonotype was seen at least ten times. CDR3 protein: CASSPGTPNEKLFF. The CDR3 DNA follows: TGTGCCAGCAGTCCCGGGACACCCAATGAAAAACTGTTTTTT. The V gene is TRBV2, the J gene TRBJ1-4, with D possibly being TRBD1 (6 bases). The CDR3 has 14 amino acids. V was clipped by 5 bases and J by 5 bases, with 12 bases between them. CDR1 is SNHLY and CDR2 is FYNNEI in the germline V gene.

This clonotype was detected ten times or more. A read error may be the cause here, since a much bigger clone is one base away. Because the CDR3's place on the DNA is in doubt, the DNA is left out and the CDR3 is given as listed by TCRdb. The chain uses TRBV20-1 and TRBJ2-1; the table names TRBD2, a call not compared with the DNA. CDR1 is DFQATT and CDR2 is SNEGSKA in the germline V gene (reference sequence). Termini included, the CDR3 measures 12 amino acids. The CDR3 sequence is CSAPGVGLGAFF.

This clonotype was counted ten times or more. The rearrangement links TRBV28 to TRBJ1-6; unclear D gene. Germline lookup yields CDR1 MDHEN and CDR2 SYDVKM. CDR3 length equals 14 residues. V lost 2 bases, J lost 9 bases, and 11 bases lay in between. The DNA for the CDR3 is TGTGCCAGCAGTTTAAATCGGCCAAGTTCACCCCTCCACTTT. Protein product: CASSLNRPSSPLHF.

In this sample, this clonotype turned up many times. This sequence joins TRBV6-1 and TRBJ1-3; 9 positions agree with TRBD1. The CDR3 runs to 15 residues. Per the germline V gene, CDR1 is MNHNS and CDR2 is SASEGT. The J segment lost 2 bases and the V segment lost 4 bases, leaving 3 bases of the junction unmatched. The CDR3 nucleotides read TGTGCCAGCAGTGGAAGGACAGGGGCTGGAAACACCATATATTTT. It is translated as CASSGRTGAGNTIYF.

The chain joins TRBV29-1 to TRBJ2-2; D is ambiguous. Germline CDR1 reads SQVTM; CDR2 reads ANQGSEA. This CDR3 is 13 amino acids long. Deletions cut 4 bases from V and 4 bases from J, with 10 bases between. CDR3 amino acids: CSVATMTTGELFF. Here the CDR3 DNA reads TGCAGCGTTGCCACGATGACCACCGGGGAGCTGTTTTTT.